Listed below are T cell receptor beta chains from one sample, sequenced in a study of beta chain features in type 1 diabetes. The method was immunoSEQ multiplex PCR; TCRdb's version includes in-frame clones alone and lacks a portion of them. Seen here are 450,000 to 550,000 clones, 30% observed once, and the top ten hold roughly 0.066%. Sequenced: naive CD4+ T cells from blood. The source is a man between 18 and 35 years old in good health. Each CDR3 is given with its conserved first and last residue. D genes are given only for firm matches. A row's size may be missing; if present it is once, few, many or a size class.

>once|TRBD2|TRBV25-1|TRBJ2-3|15
CASSAPGLLTDTQYF
TGTGCCAGCAGTGCTCCGGGACTACTCACAGATACGCAGTATTTT
>few|NA|TRBV25-1|TRBJ2-3|12
CASSEYPDTQYF
TGTGCCAGCAGTGAATATCCAGATACGCAGTATTTT
>few|TRBD2|TRBV19|TRBJ2-1|16
CASSLGLAGVYNEQFF
TGTGCCAGTAGTTTGGGACTAGCGGGAGTCTACAATGAGCAGTTCTTC
>few|TRBD2|TRBV5-4|TRBJ2-7|15
CASSGRGLAGAEQYF
TGTGCCAGCAGCGGAAGGGGACTAGCGGGAGCCGAGCAGTACTTC
>NA|NA|TRBV5-1|TRBJ2-6|16
CASSLVGIGGANVLTF
TGCGCCAGCAGCTTGGTAGGGATAGGCGGGGCCAACGTCCTGACTTTC
>few|NA|TRBV30|TRBJ2-4|11
CAWSVQNIQYF
TGTGCCTGGAGTGTCCAAAACATTCAGTACTTC
>NA|TRBD2|TRBV9|TRBJ2-1|16
CASSVRTRVSYNEQFF
TGTGCCAGCAGCGTTAGGACTAGGGTCTCCTACAATGAGCAGTTCTTC
>NA|NA|TRBV6-1|TRBJ2-7|15
CASSEVRGSSYEQYF
TGTGCCAGCAGTGAAGTTAGGGGAAGCTCCTACGAGCAGTACTTC
>NA|NA|TRBV4-3|TRBJ2-6|17
CASSQNTRSSGANVLTF
TGCGCCAGCAGCCAGAACACCCGGAGCTCTGGGGCCAACGTCCTGACTTTC
>NA|NA|TRBV5-1|TRBJ2-3|13
CASNLGDTDTQYF
TGCGCCAGCAACTTAGGAGACACAGATACGCAGTATTTT
>NA|NA|TRBV2|TRBJ2-3|14
CASSPQGGTDTQYF
TGTGCCAGCAGTCCGCAGGGGGGTACAGATACGCAGTATTTT
>once|TRBD2|TRBV11-2|TRBJ2-3|15
CASSLDSGEGSTQYF
TGTGCCAGCAGCTTAGACTCGGGGGAGGGCTCTACGCAGTATTTT
>NA|TRBD1|TRBV4-1|TRBJ2-7|17
CASTTTGHRDRAYEQYF
TGCGCCAGCACCACGACGGGACACCGGGACAGGGCCTACGAGCAGTACTTC
>NA|NA|TRBV18|TRBJ1-1|17
CASSPLGAGVMNTEAFF
TGTGCCAGCTCACCCCTCGGCGCAGGCGTGATGAACACTGAAGCTTTCTTT
>few|NA|TRBV29-1|TRBJ2-5|13
CSVESLGRETQYF
TGCAGCGTTGAATCCTTGGGGAGGGAGACCCAGTACTTC
>few|NA|TRBV30|TRBJ2-7|12
CAWGGTVRRQYF
TGTGCCTGGGGAGGGACAGTCAGGAGGCAGTACTTC
>NA|NA|TRBV28|TRBJ2-5|13
CASSHRFQETQYF
TGTGCCAGCAGTCACAGGTTCCAAGAGACCCAGTACTTC
>few|TRBD1|TRBV7-9|TRBJ2-3|17
CASSTARTGGLTDTQYF
TGTGCCAGCAGCACCGCTAGGACAGGGGGCCTTACAGATACGCAGTATTTT
>few|TRBD1|TRBV11-2|TRBJ2-7|15
CASSSRDRGTYEQYF
TGTGCCAGCAGCTCCCGGGACAGGGGCACCTACGAGCAGTACTTC
>once|TRBD2|TRBV30|TRBJ2-1|16
CAWCCGTSGRWGEQFF
TGTGCCTGGTGCTGCGGGACTAGCGGGAGATGGGGTGAGCAGTTCTTC
>NA|NA|TRBV10-3|TRBJ1-2|12
CAIRDSHYGYTF
TGTGCCATCAGGGACAGTCACTATGGCTACACCTTC
>few|NA|TRBV25-1|TRBJ2-2|16
CASSEGWTRMTGELFF
TGTGCCAGCAGTGAAGGATGGACCAGGATGACCGGGGAGCTGTTTTTT
>NA|TRBD2|TRBV7-9|TRBJ2-2|16
CAGLTSGRPSTGELFF
TGTGCCGGATTAACTAGCGGGAGGCCTAGCACCGGGGAGCTGTTTTTT
>few|NA|TRBV13|TRBJ2-1|16
CASSLGLGPWGDEQFF
TGTGCCAGCAGCTTAGGCCTGGGCCCCTGGGGCGATGAGCAGTTCTTC
>NA|NA|TRBV7-2|TRBJ2-3|12
CASSPRTGTQYF
TGTGCCAGCAGCCCAAGGACGGGGACGCAGTATTTT
>NA|NA|TRBV6-5|TRBJ2-1|12
CASSQAHNEQFF
TGTGCCAGCAGCCAAGCGCACAATGAGCAGTTCTTC
>NA|NA|TRBV7-9|TRBJ2-3|13
CASSLAAADTQYF
TGTGCCAGCAGTTTAGCGGCGGCAGATACGCAGTATTTT
>NA|NA|TRBV29-1|TRBJ2-1|13
CSAPRASYNEQFF
TGCAGCGCCCCTAGGGCGTCCTACAATGAGCAGTTCTTC
>once|NA|TRBV5-1|TRBJ1-5|13
CASSLMPNQPQHF
TGCGCCAGCAGCTTGATGCCGAATCAGCCCCAGCATTTT
>few|NA|TRBV7-9|TRBJ2-3|13
CASSLAQVDTQYF
TGTGCCAGCAGCTTAGCACAGGTTGATACGCAGTATTTT
>NA|NA|TRBV5-1|TRBJ2-3|13
CASSLAEGDTQYF
TGCGCCAGCAGCTTGGCCGAGGGCGATACGCAGTATTTT
>few|NA|TRBV30|TRBJ2-3|14
CAWSESSGSGTQYF
TGTGCCTGGAGTGAGAGTAGCGGTTCGGGTACGCAGTATTTT
>few|NA|TRBV29-1|TRBJ2-7|16
CSVEAYRDGRAYEQYF
TGCAGCGTTGAAGCCTACCGGGACGGCCGTGCCTACGAGCAGTACTTC
>NA|NA|TRBV14|TRBJ2-1|14
CASSYRDAYNEQFF
TGTGCCAGCAGCTACCGGGACGCTTACAATGAGCAGTTCTTC
>NA|TRBD1|TRBV28|TRBJ2-1|17
CASSLGQDPGSYNEQFF
TGTGCCAGCAGTTTAGGACAGGACCCGGGCTCCTACAATGAGCAGTTCTTC
>NA|TRBD1|TRBV4-2|TRBJ2-3|15
CASSQGPGGADTQYF
TGTGCCAGCAGCCAAGGGCCAGGGGGCGCAGATACGCAGTATTTT
>NA|NA|TRBV7-8|TRBJ1-2|14
CASSPRTERNGYTF
TGTGCCAGCAGCCCTCGGACGGAGAGGAATGGCTACACCTTC
>NA|TRBD2|TRBV11-2|TRBJ2-7|14
CASSFSSGRGEQYF
TGTGCCAGCAGCTTCTCTAGCGGGAGGGGCGAGCAGTACTTC
>few|NA|TRBV28|TRBJ2-3|14
CASSLRTLRDTQYF
TGTGCCAGCAGTTTAAGGACTCTACGGGATACGCAGTATTTT
>NA|NA|TRBV7-9|TRBJ1-4|14
CASSLQATNEKLFF
TGTGCCAGCAGCCTCCAAGCAACTAATGAAAAACTGTTTTTT